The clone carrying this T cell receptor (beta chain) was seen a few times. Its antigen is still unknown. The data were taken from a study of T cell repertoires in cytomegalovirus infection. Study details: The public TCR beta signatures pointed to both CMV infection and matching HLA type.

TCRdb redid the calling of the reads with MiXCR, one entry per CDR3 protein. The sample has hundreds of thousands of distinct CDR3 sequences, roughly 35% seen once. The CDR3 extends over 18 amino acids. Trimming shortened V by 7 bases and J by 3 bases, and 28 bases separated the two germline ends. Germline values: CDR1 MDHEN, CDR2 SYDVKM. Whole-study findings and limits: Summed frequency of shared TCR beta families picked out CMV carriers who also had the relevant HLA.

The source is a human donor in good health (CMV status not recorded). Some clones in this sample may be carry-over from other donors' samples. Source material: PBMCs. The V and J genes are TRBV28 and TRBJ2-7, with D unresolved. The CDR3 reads CASKELGSGTTSIYEQYF. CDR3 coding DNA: TGTGCCAGCAAGGAGTTGGGTTCAGGCACTACCTCAATCTACGAGCAGTACTTC.